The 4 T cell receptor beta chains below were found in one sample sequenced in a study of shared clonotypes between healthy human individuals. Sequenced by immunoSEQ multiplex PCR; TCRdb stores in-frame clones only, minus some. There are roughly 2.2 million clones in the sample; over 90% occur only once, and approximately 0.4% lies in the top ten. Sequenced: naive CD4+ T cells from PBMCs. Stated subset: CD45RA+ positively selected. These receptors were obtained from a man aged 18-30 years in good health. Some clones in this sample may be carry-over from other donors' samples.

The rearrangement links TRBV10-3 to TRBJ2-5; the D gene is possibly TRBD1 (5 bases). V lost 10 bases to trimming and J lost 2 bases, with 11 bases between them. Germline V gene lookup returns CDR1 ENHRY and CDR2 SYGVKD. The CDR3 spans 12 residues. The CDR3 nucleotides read TGTGCCACATCCAGGGCACAAGAGACCCAGTACTTC. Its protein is CATSRAQETQYF.

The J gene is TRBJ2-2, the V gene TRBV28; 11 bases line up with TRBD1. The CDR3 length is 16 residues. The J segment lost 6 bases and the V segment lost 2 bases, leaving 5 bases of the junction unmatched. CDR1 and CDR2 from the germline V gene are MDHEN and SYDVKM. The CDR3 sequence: CASSLSGQGAAGELFF. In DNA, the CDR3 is TGTGCCAGCAGTTTAAGCGGACAGGGGGCGGCCGGGGAGCTGTTTTTT.

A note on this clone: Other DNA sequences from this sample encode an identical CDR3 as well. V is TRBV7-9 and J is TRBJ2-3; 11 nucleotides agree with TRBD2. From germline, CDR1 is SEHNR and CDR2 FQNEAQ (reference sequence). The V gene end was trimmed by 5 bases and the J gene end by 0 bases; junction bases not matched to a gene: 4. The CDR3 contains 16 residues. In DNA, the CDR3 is TGTGCCAGCAGCCTAGGGACTAGCGGCAGCACAGATACGCAGTATTTT. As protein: CASSLGTSGSTDTQYF.

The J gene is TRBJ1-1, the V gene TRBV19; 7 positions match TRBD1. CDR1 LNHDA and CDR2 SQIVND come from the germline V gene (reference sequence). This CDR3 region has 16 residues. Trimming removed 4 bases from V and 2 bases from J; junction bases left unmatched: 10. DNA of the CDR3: TGTGCCAGTAGTACCCCTAGGGGAGGGGGCAACACTGAAGCTTTCTTT. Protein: CASSTPRGGGNTEAFF.